This T cell receptor beta chain was recorded in a study of shared clonotypes between healthy human individuals. This clone was seen at least ten times. The method was immunoSEQ multiplex PCR; TCRdb's version includes in-frame clones alone and lacks a portion of them. The table records approximately 100,000 clones, less than 75% of them present only once. V lost 4 bases to trimming and J lost 5 bases, with 8 bases between them. The CDR3 consists of 12 residues. The germline V gene has CDR1 MNHNS and CDR2 SASEGT. The origin of this receptor is a woman under 40 in good health. Sequenced: memory CD8+ T cells sorted from blood. Subset specified: CD45RO+ cells pooled with CCR7-negative TemRA cells. The V gene is TRBV6-1, the J gene TRBJ1-1, with no clear D. CDR3 bases: TGTGCCAGCAGTGTCGCGGAGACTGAAGCTTTCTTT. Amino acid sequence: CASSVAETEAFF.